This entry lists 26 T cell receptor beta chains sequenced from one sample in a study of follicular helper T cells after annual influenza vaccination. Time point indicated: 2014-2015 season, pre-vaccination. Sequencing used immunoSEQ multiplex PCR; TCRdb keeps in-frame clones, though not all of them. There are 27,000 or so clones in the sample; about four fifths occur only once, and approximately 1.1% lies in the top ten. The sample here was CXCR5+ CD38- circulating T follicular helper cells from blood, taken on the day of influenza vaccination. The subset was: circulating Tfh, non-naive CD4+CXCR5+PD-1+ (ICOS+CD38+ or ICOS-CD38-). The origin of the receptors is an adult who received the influenza vaccine.

This sequence joins TRBV30 and TRBJ2-7; no reliable D call. Between the trimmed V and J ends, which lost 4 bases and 2 bases, there was a span of 15 bases. This CDR3 region has 14 residues. Germline assignment: CDR1 GTSNPN and CDR2 SVGIG (reference sequence). CDR3 in amino acids: CAWTRGPYTYEQYF. The CDR3 DNA follows: TGTGCCTGGACCCGTGGCCCGTACACCTACGAGCAGTACTTC.

The V and J genes are TRBV21-1 and TRBJ2-7; the tabulated D call, TRBD1, remains unverified against the DNA. TRBV21-1 is a pseudogene. The CDR3 contains 14 residues. CDR3 nucleotide sequence: TGTGCCAGCAGCAAGCGGACAGGGATGCACGAGCAGTACTTC. It translates to CASSKRTGMHEQYF.

This sequence joins TRBV18 and TRBJ1-1; weak D call: TRBD1 (5 bases). V lost 6 bases and J 3 bases, leaving 17 bases between the germline ends. Germline V gene data show CDR1 as KGHSH and CDR2 as LQKENI. The length of the CDR3 is 15 residues. For the CDR3, the DNA is TGTGCCAGCTCGGACCAGGGAGGGTATGACACTGAAGCTTTCTTT. It yields the protein CASSDQGGYDTEAFF.

V gene TRBV30 combines with J gene TRBJ1-1, with D uncertain. V shed 4 bases and J shed 3 bases, with 12 bases lying between them. The V gene's germline CDR1 is GTSNPN and CDR2 SVGIG (reference sequence). CDR3 length: 13 amino acids. The CDR3 sequence is CAWKGRRDTEAFF. For the CDR3, the DNA is TGTGCCTGGAAAGGACGGCGGGACACTGAAGCTTTCTTT.

This clone was seen a few times. The gene calls are TRBV10-3 and TRBJ1-1; D is unresolved. V shed 0 bases and J shed 5 bases, with 7 bases lying between them. The CDR3 is 13 residues long. Germline V CDR1 and CDR2: ENHRY, SYGVKD. CDR3 in amino acids: CAISESRPTEAFF. The CDR3 region has the DNA TGTGCCATCAGTGAGTCGAGGCCAACTGAAGCTTTCTTT.

This chain joins TRBV6-5 and TRBJ2-1; 11 bases line up with TRBD2. Germline trimming cut 10 bases from V and 6 bases from J; bases unmatched to any gene: 11. The CDR3 runs 15 residues. Germline V CDR1 and CDR2: MNHEY, SVGAGI. The DNA for the CDR3 is TGTGCCACCCAAACCGGGACTAGCGGACCCAATGAGCAGTTCTTC. It codes for CATQTGTSGPNEQFF.

The rearrangement joins TRBV6-1 to TRBJ2-7; maybe TRBD1 (6 bases). The CDR3 is 14 residues long. The germline CDR1 and CDR2 sequences are MNHNS and SASEGT. With 6 bases removed from V and 1 base from J, the gap between germline ends came to 13 bases. DNA of the CDR3: TGTGCCAGCAGGAAAGGACAGAATTCCTACGAGCAGTACTTC. The encoded protein is CASRKGQNSYEQYF.

The chain's CDR3 is CASSASLAGGNEQYF. CDR3 DNA: TGTGCCAGCAGTGCCTCTCTAGCGGGAGGAAACGAGCAGTACTTC. V usage is TRBV25-1 and J usage is TRBJ2-7, with TRBD2 matching 11 bases. Germline-derived CDR1 and CDR2 are MGHDK and SYGVNS. The CDR3 has 15 amino acids. V trimming: 4 bases; J trimming: 5 bases; junction bases outside the gene matches: 7.

The chain uses TRBV11-2 and TRBJ2-3; tentative D call: TRBD1 (5 bases). This CDR3 has 14 amino acids. V was pared by 1 base and J by 0 bases, with 5 bases between. The germline V gene encodes CDR1 SGHAT and CDR2 FQNNGV. CDR3: CASSLGQSTDTQYF. As DNA, the CDR3 is TGTGCCAGCAGCTTAGGACAGAGCACAGATACGCAGTATTTT. Combining the CDR3 with reference TRBV11-2 and TRBJ2-3 gives the whole variable domain EAGVAQSPRYKIIEKRQSVAFWCNPISGHATLYWYQQILGQGPKLLIQFQNNGVVDDSQLPKDRFSAERLKGVDSTLKIQPAKLEDSAVYLCASSLGQSTDTQYFGPGTRLTVL.

This chain joins TRBV30 and TRBJ1-5; perhaps TRBD1 as D (5 bases). From germline, CDR1 is GTSNPN and CDR2 SVGIG (reference sequence). V dropped 3 bases and J dropped 6 bases, with 15 bases sitting between them. The CDR3 loop spans 14 amino acids. The chain's CDR3 is CAWSQQASGQPQHF. In DNA, the CDR3 is TGTGCCTGGAGCCAACAGGCATCGGGTCAGCCCCAGCATTTT.

The chain's CDR3 is CASSPGLFSQETQYF. The CDR3 bases are TGTGCCAGCAGTCCGGGACTTTTCTCCCAAGAGACCCAGTACTTC. This rearrangement joins TRBV7-9 to TRBJ2-5; possible D gene TRBD2, 6 bases. Trimming left V 6 bases short and J 1 base short, with 15 bases between. The CDR3 covers 15 residues. Looked up from germline, CDR1 is SEHNR and CDR2 is FQNEAQ (reference sequence).

The J gene is TRBJ2-7, the V gene TRBV29-1, with 9 bases identical to TRBD1. Trimming removed 4 bases from V and 6 bases from J; junction bases left unmatched: 7. This CDR3 is built from 13 residues. Germline CDR1 and CDR2: SQVTM and ANQGSEA. The CDR3 nucleotides are TGCAGCGTTGCATGGACAGGGGTGGGCGAGCAGTACTTC. This codes for CSVAWTGVGEQYF.

This chain uses TRBV5-1 with TRBJ2-1, with 8 bases lining up with TRBD2. The J segment lost 6 bases and the V segment lost 2 bases, leaving 7 bases of the junction unmatched. Germline V gene lookup returns CDR1 SGHRS and CDR2 YFSETQ. The CDR3 length is 15 residues. CDR3 region: CASSFLGLAVNEQFF. The CDR3 DNA sequence: TGCGCCAGCAGCTTTCTCGGACTAGCAGTCAATGAGCAGTTCTTC.

This chain connects TRBV5-1 to TRBJ2-1, with 7 bases that match TRBD2. J lost 7 bases, V lost 4 bases, and 5 bases had no gene match. From germline, CDR1 is SGHRS and CDR2 YFSETQ. The CDR3 runs to 13 residues. Written as DNA, the CDR3 is TGCGCCAGCAGCGGGCGGGGGTGGAATGAGCAGTTCTTC. Encoded protein: CASSGRGWNEQFF. The whole variable domain, remainder taken from reference TRBV5-1 and TRBJ2-1, is KAGVTQTPRYLIKTRGQQVTLSCSPISGHRSVSWYQQTPGQGLQFLFEYFSETQRNKGNFPGRFSGRQFSNSRSEMNVSTLELGDSALYLCASSGRGWNEQFFGPGTRLTVL.

The chain carries TRBV18 and TRBJ2-5, with 7 bases fitting TRBD2. The germline CDR1 and CDR2 sequences are KGHSH and LQKENI. V shed 2 bases, J shed 2 bases, and the junction held 8 bases outside the gene matches. The CDR3 has 16 residues. In DNA form, the CDR3 reads TGTGCCAGCTCACCAGGGGAGGGGACTGCACAAGAGACCCAGTACTTC. This encodes CASSPGEGTAQETQYF.

J is TRBJ2-5 and V is TRBV11-2; 8 bases line up with TRBD2. From germline, CDR1 is SGHAT and CDR2 FQNNGV. The CDR3 sequence is 14 residues long. V gave up 5 bases and J gave up 0 bases; unmatched junction bases: 2. The CDR3 loop is CASSPGLDQETQYF. In nucleotides, the CDR3 is TGTGCCAGCAGCCCGGGACTAGACCAAGAGACCCAGTACTTC.

This clone was seen a few times. The gene calls are TRBV7-9 and TRBJ2-2, with 7 nucleotides matching TRBD2. Losses at the gene ends were 4 bases for V and 6 bases for J; bases not matched to a gene: 8. Germline V gene data show CDR1 as SEHNR and CDR2 as FQNEAQ (reference sequence). The CDR3 sequence is 15 residues long. Here the CDR3 reads CASSSSGTLSGELFF. Written as DNA, the CDR3 is TGTGCCAGCAGCTCAAGCGGGACCTTGTCCGGGGAGCTGTTTTTT.

The chain carries TRBV11-2 and TRBJ2-5, with D possibly TRBD1 on 6 matching bases. Germline V CDR1 and CDR2: SGHAT, FQNNGV. CDR3 size: 14 residues. Trimming cost V 4 bases and J 5 bases, with 14 bases left between them. CDR3 in amino acids: CASSSGQPQETQYF. CDR3 DNA sequence: TGTGCCAGCAGCTCAGGACAGCCCCAGGAGACCCAGTACTTC. Full variable domain (remainder filled in from reference TRBV11-2 and TRBJ2-5): EAGVAQSPRYKIIEKRQSVAFWCNPISGHATLYWYQQILGQGPKLLIQFQNNGVVDDSQLPKDRFSAERLKGVDSTLKIQPAKLEDSAVYLCASSSGQPQETQYFGPGTRLLVL.

There are a few counts of this clone. The chain has TRBV7-2 and TRBJ1-1, with D possibly matching TRBD1 (6 bases). The V end lost 2 bases, the J end lost 3 bases, and 10 bases lay between the germline ends. The CDR3 is 14 residues long. Germline V lookup: CDR1 SGHTA, CDR2 FQGNSA. CDR3 sequence: CASSLNRVDTEAFF. Written as DNA, the CDR3 is TGTGCCAGCAGCTTAAACAGGGTGGACACTGAAGCTTTCTTT.

The chain is built from TRBV7-9 and TRBJ2-2; 8 positions agree with TRBD2. Germline loops: CDR1 SEHNR, CDR2 FQNEAQ (reference sequence). The CDR3 has 15 residues. Trimming removed 3 bases from V and 6 bases from J; junction bases left unmatched: 6. The CDR3 bases are TGTGCCAGCAGCTTTAGTAGCGGGGTCTCCGGGGAGCTGTTTTTT. Amino acid sequence: CASSFSSGVSGELFF.

This clone was counted a single time. V is TRBV25-1 and J is TRBJ2-7; the match to TRBD2 covers 13 bases. CDR3 length equals 14 residues. V was pared by 8 bases and J by 3 bases, with 4 bases of the junction left unmatched. Germline V lookup: CDR1 MGHDK, CDR2 SYGVNS. The CDR3 sequence: CASRTSGSGYEQYF. The CDR3 nucleotides are TGTGCCAGCCGGACTAGCGGGAGTGGCTACGAGCAGTACTTC.

The rearrangement links TRBV7-2 to TRBJ1-5; D unresolved. Trimming cost V 5 bases and J 4 bases, with 9 bases left between them. The CDR3 extends over 13 amino acids. Looked up from germline, CDR1 is SGHTA and CDR2 is FQGNSA. CDR3 sequence reads: CASSRRLNQPQHF. The CDR3 DNA reads as TGTGCCAGCAGCCGCAGACTAAATCAGCCCCAGCATTTT. Full variable domain (remainder filled in from reference TRBV7-2 and TRBJ1-5): GAGVSQSPSNKVTEKGKDVELRCDPISGHTALYWYRQSLGQGLEFLIYFQGNSAPDKSGLPSDRFSAERTGGSVSTLTIQRTQQEDSAVYLCASSRRLNQPQHFGDGTRLSIL.

This chain connects TRBV5-1 to TRBJ2-3, with 8 bases that match TRBD1. The CDR3 covers 16 residues. Trimming cost V 4 bases and J 3 bases; bases outside gene matches: 10. CDR1 is SGHRS and CDR2 is YFSETQ in the germline V gene. CDR3 sequence: CASSRETGDKTDTQYF. CDR3 in DNA: TGCGCCAGCAGCAGGGAGACAGGGGACAAAACAGATACGCAGTATTTT.

The CDR3 protein is CASRTRTTQYF. Here the CDR3 DNA reads TGTGCCAGCAGGACGAGGACTACGCAGTACTTC. V usage is TRBV6-1 and J usage is TRBJ2-7, with a weak D call TRBD2 (6 bases). From germline, CDR1 is MNHNS and CDR2 SASEGT. The V and J ends lost 6 bases and 9 bases respectively, with 12 bases between them. This CDR3 has 11 amino acids.

This clone was counted a few times. The genes are TRBV6-1 and TRBJ2-7, with D tentatively TRBD1 (6 bases). In germline, CDR1 is MNHNS, CDR2 SASEGT. V lost 8 bases, J lost 1 base, and 15 bases lay in between. The CDR3 spans 14 residues. CDR3 bases: TGTGCCAGCGGCAGGGACACAAGTTCCTACGAGCAGTACTTC. As protein: CASGRDTSSYEQYF.

CDR3 sequence (DNA): TGTGCCAGCAGGGCCGACAGGGTAAAGACCCAGTACTTC. Residues: CASRADRVKTQYF. This chain connects TRBV6-5 to TRBJ2-5, with TRBD1 matching over 7 bases. The germline V gene encodes CDR1 MNHEY and CDR2 SVGAGI. J gave up 6 bases and V 6 bases, and 7 bases lay outside the gene matches. The CDR3 sequence is 13 residues long.